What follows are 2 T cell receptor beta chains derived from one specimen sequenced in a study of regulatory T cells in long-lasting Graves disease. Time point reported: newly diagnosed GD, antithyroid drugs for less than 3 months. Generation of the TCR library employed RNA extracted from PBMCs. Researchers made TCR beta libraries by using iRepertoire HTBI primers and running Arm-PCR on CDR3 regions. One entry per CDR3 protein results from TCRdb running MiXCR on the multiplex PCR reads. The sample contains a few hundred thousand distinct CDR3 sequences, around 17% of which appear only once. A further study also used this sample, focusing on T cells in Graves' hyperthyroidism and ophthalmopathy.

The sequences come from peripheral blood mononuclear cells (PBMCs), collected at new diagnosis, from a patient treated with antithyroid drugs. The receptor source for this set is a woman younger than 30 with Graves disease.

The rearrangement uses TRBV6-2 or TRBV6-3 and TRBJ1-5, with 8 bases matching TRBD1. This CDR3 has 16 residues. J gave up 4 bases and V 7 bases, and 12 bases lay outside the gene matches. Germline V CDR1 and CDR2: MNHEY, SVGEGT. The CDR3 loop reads CASKPYQGARNQPQHF. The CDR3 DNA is TGTGCCAGCAAGCCTTACCAGGGGGCCAGAAATCAGCCCCAGCATTTT.

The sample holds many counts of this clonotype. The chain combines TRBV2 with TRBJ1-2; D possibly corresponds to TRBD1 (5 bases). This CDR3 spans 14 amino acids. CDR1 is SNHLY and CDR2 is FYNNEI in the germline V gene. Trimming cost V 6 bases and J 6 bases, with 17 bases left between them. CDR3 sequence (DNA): TGTGCCAGCAGGGTTGAGGGGCGCAGGGATGGCTACACCTTC. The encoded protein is CASRVEGRRDGYTF.